These T cell receptor beta chains were read from a single sample in a study of cytomegalovirus exposure and HLA in healthy donors. Repertoires were generated with immunoSEQ multiplex PCR, while TCRdb's copy carries only in-frame clones and drops some. Its clone listing holds over 30,000 clones. The sequenced sample was PBMCs. The receptors come from a man in his forties or fifties in good health and CMV-seronegative. Each CDR3 is given with its conserved first and last residue. A D gene is named only where the DNA matches it firmly. Some rows have no size entry. The others give once, few or many, or a class for an expanded clone.

CDR3aa,CDR3nt,j_gene,abundance,d_gene,v_gene
CASPPNPESSYNEQFF,TGTGCCAGCCCCCCCAATCCCGAGAGCTCCTACAATGAGCAGTTCTTC,TRBJ2-1,.,.,TRBV28
CASSSRYGSQPQHF,TGTGCCAGCAGCTCCAGGTACGGGAGCCAGCCCCAGCATTTT,TRBJ1-5,.,.,TRBV7-2
CASSLQGPNTEAFF,TGCGCCAGCAGCTTACAGGGTCCGAACACTGAAGCTTTCTTT,TRBJ1-1,.,.,TRBV5-1
CASSQRGTYEQYF,TGTGCCAGCAGCCAGAGGGGGACCTACGAGCAGTACTTC,TRBJ2-7,.,.,TRBV5-4
CASSVHLAGITDTQYF,TGTGCCAGCAGCGTACATCTAGCGGGGATCACAGATACGCAGTATTTT,TRBJ2-3,.,TRBD2,TRBV13
CAWNGLAASTDTQYF,TGTGCCTGGAATGGACTAGCGGCTAGCACAGATACGCAGTATTTT,TRBJ2-3,.,TRBD2,TRBV30
CASRLHANTGNTIYF,TGTGCCAGCAGACTACATGCAAATACTGGAAACACCATATATTTT,TRBJ1-3,.,.,TRBV6-1
CASSDSAGSLDTQYF,TGTGCCAGCAGTGACTCGGCGGGATCTCTTGATACGCAGTATTTT,TRBJ2-3,.,.,TRBV6-4
CASSYNLGLYEQYF,TGTGCCAGCAGTTACAATTTGGGCCTCTACGAGCAGTACTTC,TRBJ2-7,.,.,TRBV6-5
CASSLVSANYGYTF,TGCGCCAGCAGCTTGGTGTCAGCTAACTATGGCTACACCTTC,TRBJ1-2,.,.,TRBV5-1
CASTYPTSELNTEAFF,TGTGCCAGCACCTACCCCACCTCCGAGTTGAACACTGAAGCTTTCTTT,TRBJ1-1,.,.,TRBV6-6
CSVQGLKTQYF,TGCAGCGTTCAGGGGTTGAAGACCCAGTACTTC,TRBJ2-5,.,.,TRBV29-1
CASSLTSTNEKLFF,TGTGCCAGCAGCTTAACATCAACTAATGAAAAACTGTTTTTT,TRBJ1-4,medium-sized,.,TRBV7-9
CASSLAGGTQNYGYTF,TGTGCCAGCAGCTTGGCAGGAGGGACTCAGAACTATGGCTACACCTTC,TRBJ1-2,.,.,TRBV5-4
CASSLAGTSGGKNF,TGTGCCAGCAGCTTAGCTGGGACTAGCGGGGGAAAAAACTTC,TRBJ2-7,.,TRBD2,TRBV11-2
CASSNGQGNTEAFF,TGCGCCAGCAGCAACGGACAGGGGAACACTGAAGCTTTCTTT,TRBJ1-1,.,TRBD1,TRBV5-1
CASSQDTTNEKLFF,TGTGCCAGCAGCCAAGACACAACTAATGAAAAACTGTTTTTT,TRBJ1-4,.,.,TRBV4-2